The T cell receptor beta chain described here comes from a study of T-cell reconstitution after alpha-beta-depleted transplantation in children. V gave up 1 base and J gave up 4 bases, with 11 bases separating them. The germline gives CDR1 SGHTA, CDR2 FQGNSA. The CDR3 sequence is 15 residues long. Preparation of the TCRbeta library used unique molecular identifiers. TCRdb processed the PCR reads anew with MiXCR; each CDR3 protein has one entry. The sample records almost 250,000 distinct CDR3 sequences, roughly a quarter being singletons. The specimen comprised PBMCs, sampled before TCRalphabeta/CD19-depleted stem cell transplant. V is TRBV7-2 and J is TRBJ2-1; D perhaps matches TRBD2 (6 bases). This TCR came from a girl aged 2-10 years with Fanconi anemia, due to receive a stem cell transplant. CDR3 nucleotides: TGTGCCAGCAGCTTAGTTACCGGGACTTACAATGAGCAGTTCTTC. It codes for CASSLVTGTYNEQFF.